One sample yielded the 7 T cell receptor beta chains listed below, sequenced in a study of blood T cell repertoires in COVID-19. Clones were sequenced by immunoSEQ multiplex PCR, and TCRdb holds only the in-frame ones, with some missing. Of 200,000 to 250,000 clones detected, more than 85% appear once; the ten largest clones hold roughly 10%. The specimen sequenced was peripheral blood. Receptors were obtained from a woman in her forties or fifties with COVID-19, enrolled during active disease.

The chain employs TRBV2 and TRBJ2-3, with D possibly being TRBD1 (6 bases). The CDR3 is 16 amino acids. V shed 6 bases and J shed 4 bases, with 20 bases lying between them. Germline CDR1 is SNHLY and CDR2 is FYNNEI. CDR3 sequence: CASRGRGPTGPDTQYF. Here the CDR3 DNA reads TGTGCCAGCAGAGGAAGAGGACCAACAGGGCCAGATACGCAGTATTTT.

The J gene is TRBJ2-2, the V gene TRBV19; D is perhaps TRBD1 (5 bases). With 0 bases removed from V and 6 bases from J, the gap between germline ends came to 8 bases. Germline V gene sequence: CDR1 LNHDA, CDR2 SQIVND (reference sequence). The CDR3 extends over 14 amino acids. The CDR3 reads CASSIDRAPGELFF. Written as DNA, the CDR3 is TGTGCCAGTAGTATAGACAGGGCTCCCGGGGAGCTGTTTTTT.

V usage is TRBV6-4 and J usage is TRBJ2-6; 8 nucleotides line up with TRBD1. This CDR3 has 15 residues. Per germline, CDR1 MRHNA and CDR2 SNTAGT. Unmatched junction bases numbered 6, after V lost 8 bases and J lost 3 bases. The CDR3 protein is CASAQGAGGANVLTF. The CDR3 region has the DNA TGTGCCAGCGCGCAGGGGGCAGGTGGGGCCAACGTCCTGACTTTC.

This clone was counted a single time. The chain links TRBV18 to TRBJ1-1, with no clear D. Germline CDR1 and CDR2: KGHSH and LQKENI. This CDR3 has 13 residues. V lost 6 bases, J lost 7 bases, and 15 bases lay in between. In nucleotides, the CDR3 is TGTGCCAGCTCCCTTAGCCGCGGCGATGAAGCTTTCTTT. It codes for CASSLSRGDEAFF. The full variable domain, in which reference TRBV18 and TRBJ1-1 provide the parts outside the CDR3, is NAGVMQNPRHLVRRRGQEARLRCSPMKGHSHVYWYRQLPEEGLKFMVYLQKENIIDESGMPKERFSAEFPKEGPSILRIQQVVRGDSAAYFCASSLSRGDEAFFGQGTRLTVV.

The CDR3 DNA is TGTGCCACCAGTGACCCTCAGCAGCCCCAGCATTTT. It yields the protein CATSDPQQPQHF. V usage is TRBV24-1 and J usage is TRBJ1-5; D gene ambiguous. The V gene lost 4 bases and the J gene lost 7 bases, with 7 bases spanning the gap. The V gene's germline CDR1 is KGHDR and CDR2 SFDVKD. The length of the CDR3 is 12 residues.

The chain has TRBV6-1 and TRBJ2-7; tentative D call: TRBD1 (5 bases). The CDR3 totals 15 residues. Germline V gene sequence: CDR1 MNHNS, CDR2 SASEGT. V dropped 1 base and J dropped 3 bases, with 13 bases sitting between them. DNA of the CDR3: TGTGCCAGCAGTGAAGGGGCAGGGTATGGCTACGAGCAGTACGTC. This gives the protein CASSEGAGYGYEQYV.

The genes are TRBV11-3 and TRBJ2-7, with D possibly TRBD1 on 6 matching bases. V lost 4 bases and J 3 bases, leaving 7 bases between the germline ends. This CDR3 spans 12 amino acids. Germline CDR1 and CDR2: SGHNT and YENEEA. CDR3 amino acids: CASSWDNYEQYV. CDR3 coding DNA: TGTGCCAGCAGCTGGGACAACTACGAGCAGTACGTC.